Here is one T cell receptor beta chain with its context. Its antigen is unknown. No per-base quality is available; no much larger clone lies one base away. These data come from a study of beta chain features in type 1 diabetes listed by TCRdb under 2018. About the study as a whole: Mean age, gender distribution, total cell number and subset yield were not different between patients and healthy donors. Across all samples, fewer than 110,000,000 sorted cells were examined, and cell number per subset correlated strongly with RNA yield. Regulatory and stem cell-like memory subsets were isolated from only 8 patients and about eight healthy donors, whereas naive and central memory subsets came from all 30 or so donors. The study compared the TCRB repertoires of sorted circulating CD4+ T cell subsets in recently diagnosed type 1 diabetes patients with those in matched healthy donors.

As encoded in the germline V gene, CDR1 is SGHRS while CDR2 is YFSETQ. Counted from cysteine to phenylalanine, this CDR3 has 15 amino acids. The entry retains the CDR3 DNA only, 45 bases that are in frame from base 1. V is reduced by 3 bases and J by 4 bases, leaving a spacing of 14 bases between them. The entire isolated RNA was reverse transcribed using the High Capacity cDNA Reverse Transcription Kit, and thus expressed TCRB transcripts were sequenced. Naive, central memory and regulatory T cell samples underwent deep immunoSEQ sequencing, averaging about 3.3 million total reads per sample. After sorted cells were lysed in RLT buffer, RNA was extracted with DNase-treated RNeasy Micro or Mini kits, with the choice depending on cell number. Each cell subset was processed separately to prevent cross-contamination, with patient and healthy donor samples processed together. Using the immunoSEQ multiplex PCR, TCRB sequences were amplified from cDNA into 87-bp fragments spanning the CDR3 region. Amplicons were sequenced on the Illumina HiSeq platform. On the study's bioinformatics: PCR bias was corrected computationally using synthetic template baselines, and reads within Hamming distance 2 were collapsed, with unmergeable singletons discarded. Reads were aligned to IMGT to assign V, D and J genes, CDR3 length, and insertions or deletions at six rearrangement sites. Clonotype counts were normalized to sorted cell number within each subset before computing true diversity and Gini coefficients with the tcR R package. The overlap coefficient, calculated on TCRB nucleotide sequences, was used to measure repertoire sharing. Out-of-frame TCRB sequences from naive cells were analyzed to stand in for the pre-selection repertoire. TCRdb holds this immuneACCESS table with in-frame rearrangements only. Some clones are missing; in checked studies, unresolved V genes explain under half, and the rest has no known cause. From that table come the V and J calls and clone size; the DNA was used to work out D and trimming. Present in this sample are roughly 230,000 clones, 9.6% of which were seen just once. The ten largest clonotypes hold 0.03% to 0.04% of the sample.

Points the paper makes about the study in general: Naive, central memory and regulatory TCRB repertoires appeared more similar among patients than among healthy donors. Shorter templates might be favored by PCR, yet because patient and control samples were amplified and corrected together, any such skew would affect both groups equally. HLA sub-analyses involved small numbers of individuals, so any influence of HLA type on TCRB rearrangement remained unresolved. Fewer insertions and more nucleotide deletions at VDJ recombination sites were observed in patients with type 1 diabetes, implying thymic rearrangement abnormalities. Because cDNA was sequenced instead of genomic DNA, activated cells with high expression could be over-represented, although the groups did not differ in activation or CD3 levels. A moderate but significant shortening of TCRB CDR3 length was observed in type 1 diabetes patients in all four CD4+ subsets.

A single peripheral blood draw of about 120 mL on average was collected from each donor into heparinised tubes. A BD FACSAria II was used to sort naive, central memory, regulatory and stem cell-like memory CD4+ T cells with a panel that included CD45RO, CCR7, CD25, CD127, CD95 and CD27. Every sorted population had a purity above 95%. PBMCs were separated immediately by Lymphoprep density gradient centrifugation and were stained directly, without being cultured. To minimize batch effects, samples were stained and sorted in pairs, one healthy donor with one patient per experiment. Sequencing was done on a sample of naive CD4+ T cells from blood. What the cell subset or site label conveys for this sample: true naive CD4+ T cells. The clonotype originates from a woman aged 18-29 years in good health. The rearrangement joined TRBV5-1 to TRBJ2-1; TRBD2 is perhaps the D gene, given 5 matching bases. Read as DNA, the sequence is TGCGCCAGCAGCTGGAGGAGCGGAATATACAATGAGCAGTTCTTC. Its protein reads: CASSWRSGIYNEQFF.